The entry below describes one T cell receptor (beta chain). What it binds is unknown. The data originate from a study of Ad26.COV2.S vaccination and SARS-CoV-2 variants. Study-level results: The analyses of TCR breadth and depth may have understated the size of total T cell responses. Once vaccination had occurred, spike-specific CD8+ and CD4+ T cell responses reportedly showed substantial breadth. Vaccinees showed greater spike-specific TCR breadth than placebo recipients. Recipients of either vaccine or placebo displayed similar breadth of non-spike TCRs.

The CDR3 consists of 14 residues. The germline CDR1 and CDR2 sequences are SGDLS and YYNGEE. Deletions cut 8 bases from V and 5 bases from J, with 19 bases between. The protocol was immunoSEQ multiplex PCR, while the TCRdb copy is restricted to in-frame clones and leaves out a portion. The profile shows about 180,000 clones, roughly 89% of them singletons. The sample was peripheral blood, taken after recovery from COVID-19. The sequence came from a human donor who had recovered from COVID-19. V usage is TRBV9 and J usage is TRBJ1-1, with D maybe TRBD1 (5 bases). CDR3 nucleotide sequence: TGTGCCAGGAGAGGAGGGGAGAAGGGTACTGAAGCTTTCTTT. As protein: CARRGGEKGTEAFF.